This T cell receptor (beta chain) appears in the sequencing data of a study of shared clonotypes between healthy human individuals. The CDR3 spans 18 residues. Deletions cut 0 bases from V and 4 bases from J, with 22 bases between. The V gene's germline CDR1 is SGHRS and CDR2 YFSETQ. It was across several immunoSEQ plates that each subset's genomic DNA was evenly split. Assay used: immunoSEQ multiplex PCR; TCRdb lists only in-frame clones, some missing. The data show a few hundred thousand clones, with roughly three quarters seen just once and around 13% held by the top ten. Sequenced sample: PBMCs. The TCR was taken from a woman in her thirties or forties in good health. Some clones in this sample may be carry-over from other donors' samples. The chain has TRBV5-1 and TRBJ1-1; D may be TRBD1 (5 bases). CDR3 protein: CASSLGNPGGWIGTEAFF. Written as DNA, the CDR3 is TGCGCCAGCAGCTTGGGGAACCCTGGGGGTTGGATCGGCACTGAAGCTTTCTTT.